This passage covers 29 T cell receptor beta chains from one sample sequenced in a study of shared clonotypes between healthy human individuals. Profiling relied on immunoSEQ multiplex PCR, and the TCRdb table lists in-frame clones only, not all of them. This repertoire shows approximately 1,000,000 clones, around 78% found once; its top ten account for around 0.47%. The sequenced sample was memory CD4+ T cells from PBMCs. Sample subset: CD45RA-negative fraction. The origin of the receptors is a man between 18 and 35 years old in good health. Some clones in this sample may be carry-over from other donors' samples.

The V call is TRBV5-1, the J call TRBJ1-5; TRBD1 might be the D (6 bases). CDR1 and CDR2 from the germline V gene are SGHRS and YFSETQ. V lost 4 bases to trimming and J lost 5 bases, with 16 bases between them. This CDR3 is 15 amino acids long. CDR3 DNA sequence: TGCGCCAGCAGCATAACCGGGACAACCGATCAGCCCCAGCATTTT. This encodes CASSITGTTDQPQHF.

The chain recombines TRBV7-3 with TRBJ2-1, with D possibly being TRBD1 (6 bases). Trimming shortened V by 2 bases and J by 11 bases, and 16 bases separated the two germline ends. The CDR3 spans 14 residues. Germline CDR1 and CDR2: SGHTA and FQGTGA. The CDR3 region has the DNA TGTGCCAGCAGCTTAGTGTCCACAGGGAGCCAGCAGTTCTTC. This sequence encodes CASSLVSTGSQQFF.

The CDR3 is CASSRQTSGIANEQFF. The CDR3 DNA reads as TGTGCCAGCAGCCGCCAAACTAGCGGGATAGCCAATGAGCAGTTCTTC. This chain joins TRBV7-3 and TRBJ2-1; 10 bases line up with TRBD2. The germline gives CDR1 SGHTA, CDR2 FQGTGA. V dropped 5 bases and J dropped 6; count of bases not matched to a gene: 10. The CDR3 length is 16 residues.

This clone was seen just once. This chain links TRBV2 with TRBJ1-4, with a tentative D call TRBD1 (6 bases). CDR1 is SNHLY, CDR2 FYNNEI, per germline. Trimming cost V 7 bases and J 5 bases, with 14 bases left between them. This CDR3 contains 14 residues. The CDR3 DNA reads as TGTGCCAGCAACCGACAGGCCTCAAATGAAAAACTGTTTTTT. It encodes CASNRQASNEKLFF.

The chain couples TRBV5-1 to TRBJ2-2; 8 nucleotides match TRBD1. J gave up 2 bases and V 0 bases, and 6 bases lay outside the gene matches. The CDR3 is 17 amino acids. Germline values: CDR1 SGHRS, CDR2 YFSETQ. DNA of the CDR3: TGCGCCAGCAGCTTGGCCTTGGACAGGGACAACACCGGGGAGCTGTTTTTT. It translates to CASSLALDRDNTGELFF.

The rearrangement links TRBV18 to TRBJ2-1; D may be TRBD2 (7 bases). The V gene lost 6 bases and the J gene lost 13 bases, with 19 bases spanning the gap. The germline gives CDR1 KGHSH, CDR2 LQKENI. This CDR3 is built from 13 residues. The CDR3 loop reads CASSPSRGAPQFF. The CDR3 bases are TGTGCCAGCTCCCCCAGTCGGGGGGCACCACAGTTCTTC.

The V gene is TRBV6-1, the J gene TRBJ1-4; 10 nucleotides match TRBD1. J was trimmed by 7 bases and V by 6 bases; bases with no gene match: 5. Looked up from germline, CDR1 is MNHNS and CDR2 is SASEGT. The CDR3 has 14 amino acids. The CDR3 is CASSQTGGGEKLFF. CDR3 DNA: TGTGCCAGCAGCCAGACAGGGGGCGGTGAAAAACTGTTTTTT.

The chain has TRBV7-3 and TRBJ2-1; TRBD1 matches 8 bases. In germline, CDR1 is SGHTA, CDR2 FQGTGA. CDR3 length: 15 residues. Trimming cost V 4 bases and J 6 bases; bases outside gene matches: 8. CDR3 sequence (DNA): TGTGCCAGCAGCTCCACAGGGGGTCAAATCAATGAGCAGTTCTTC. Amino acid sequence: CASSSTGGQINEQFF.

The V call is TRBV5-3, the J call TRBJ2-4, with D perhaps TRBD2 (6 bases). Being an ORF, TRBV5-3 has a function that is uncertain. The CDR3 is 18 amino acids. V lost 2 bases to trimming and J lost 2 bases, with 20 bases between them. In DNA form, the CDR3 reads TGTGCCAGAAGCTTTACCCCAGGATTTCTAGCGTCCAAAAACATTCAGTACTTC. As protein: CARSFTPGFLASKNIQYF.

This rearrangement joins TRBV7-9 to TRBJ2-1; the D is unclear. V was trimmed by 1 base and J by 9 bases, leaving 4 bases between them. The CDR3 sequence is 11 residues long. The germline V gene encodes CDR1 SEHNR and CDR2 FQNEAQ (reference sequence). The DNA for the CDR3 is TGTGCCAGCAGCTTAGGTTCTGAGCAGTTCTTC. It specifies CASSLGSEQFF.

The rearrangement links TRBV7-6 to TRBJ1-4, with 7 nucleotides matching TRBD1. The CDR3 has 15 residues. Losses at the gene ends were 1 base for V and 8 bases for J; bases not matched to a gene: 7. Germline loops: CDR1 SGHVS, CDR2 FNYEAQ. CDR3 sequence reads: CASSLETGRNEKLFF. CDR3 coding DNA: TGTGCCAGCAGCTTAGAGACAGGGAGAAACGAAAAACTGTTTTTT.

This rearrangement joins TRBV10-3 to TRBJ2-5; perhaps TRBD1 as D (6 bases). Per germline, CDR1 ENHRY and CDR2 SYGVKD. The CDR3 consists of 13 residues. Trimming pared 6 bases from V and 1 base from J, leaving 9 bases between. CDR3: CAISRTVQETQYF. Written as DNA, the CDR3 is TGTGCCATCAGCCGGACAGTCCAAGAGACCCAGTACTTC.

The V gene is TRBV5-5, the J gene TRBJ2-1, with a tentative D call TRBD2 (7 bases). Germline V gives CDR1 SGHKS, CDR2 YYEKEE (reference sequence). The CDR3 has 20 residues. Trimming stripped 5 bases from V and 6 bases from J, with 33 bases between. CDR3 coding DNA: TGTGCCAGCAGGCCTCAGCGGGAAAAGTATAACTGGGGGCTCACCAATGAGCAGTTCTTC. It yields the protein CASRPQREKYNWGLTNEQFF. The variable domain in full, with the rest retrieved from reference TRBV5-5 and TRBJ2-1, is DAGVTQSPTHLIKTRGQQVTLRCSPISGHKSVSWYQQVLGQGPQFIFQYYEKEERGRGNFPDRFSARQFPNYSSELNVNALLLGDSALYLCASRPQREKYNWGLTNEQFFGPGTRLTVL.

This chain links TRBV7-9 with TRBJ2-3; D possibly corresponds to TRBD2 (7 bases). The length of the CDR3 is 15 residues. Germline V gene lookup returns CDR1 SEHNR and CDR2 FQNEAQ (reference sequence). V lost 8 bases and J lost 10, with 25 bases in between. DNA of the CDR3: TGTGCCAGCGGGACCTATAAGGGGGGGGAGAATGCGCAGTATTTT. It is translated as CASGTYKGGENAQYF.

V and J are TRBV2 and TRBJ2-1; 8 positions match TRBD1. Germline V lookup: CDR1 SNHLY, CDR2 FYNNEI. V lost 6 bases and J lost 2; bases outside the gene matches: 9. The CDR3 has 16 residues. The CDR3 sequence: CASSGQGAGTYNEQFF. The CDR3 bases are TGTGCCAGCAGCGGGCAGGGGGCAGGAACCTACAATGAGCAGTTCTTC.

This clone was counted a few times. The genes are TRBV5-1 and TRBJ2-3; D is perhaps TRBD2 (6 bases). Between the trimmed V and J ends, which lost 2 bases and 0 bases, there was a span of 10 bases. CDR3 length: 15 residues. Germline V gives CDR1 SGHRS, CDR2 YFSETQ. Written as DNA, the CDR3 is TGCGCCAGCAGCTTCGGGCGGGATAGCACAGATACGCAGTATTTT. Protein product: CASSFGRDSTDTQYF. Full variable domain (remainder filled in from reference TRBV5-1 and TRBJ2-3): KAGVTQTPRYLIKTRGQQVTLSCSPISGHRSVSWYQQTPGQGLQFLFEYFSETQRNKGNFPGRFSGRQFSNSRSEMNVSTLELGDSALYLCASSFGRDSTDTQYFGPGTRLTVL.

CDR3: CASSTGQGAFTEAFF. The DNA for the CDR3 is TGTGCCAGCAGCACCGGACAGGGGGCCTTCACTGAAGCTTTCTTT. This chain uses TRBV7-9 with TRBJ1-1; TRBD1 matches 11 bases. J gave up 4 bases and V 5 bases, and 6 bases lay outside the gene matches. Germline assignment: CDR1 SEHNR and CDR2 FQNEAQ (reference sequence). The CDR3 runs to 15 residues.

The rearrangement uses TRBV6-1 and TRBJ2-1; 12 bases agree with TRBD2. Trimming took 0 bases from V and 6 from J; bases not matched to a gene: 9. This CDR3 region has 18 residues. CDR1 MNHNS and CDR2 SASEGT come from the germline V gene. The CDR3 DNA reads TGTGCCAGCAGTGAAGCCCCTTTCCCGGGACTAGCGGGCAATGAGCAGTTCTTC. Its protein is CASSEAPFPGLAGNEQFF.

The J gene is TRBJ2-1, the V gene TRBV15; TRBD1 aligns across 11 bases. This CDR3 contains 15 residues. Germline V gene lookup returns CDR1 LNHNV and CDR2 YYDKDF (reference sequence). With V trimmed by 4 bases and J by 6 bases, 5 bases remained unmatched. DNA for the CDR3: TGTGCCACCAGCACCGGGACAGGGGGAGCCAATGAGCAGTTCTTC. Residues: CATSTGTGGANEQFF.

The chain carries TRBV19 and TRBJ1-2; 7 bases fit TRBD1. V trimming: 4 bases; J trimming: 4 bases; junction bases outside the gene matches: 9. Germline V gene data show CDR1 as LNHDA and CDR2 as SQIVND (reference sequence). This CDR3 is 15 amino acids long. This chain's CDR3 is CASSTRDSLRYGYTF. Written as DNA, the CDR3 is TGTGCCAGTAGTACGCGGGACAGCCTACGCTATGGCTACACCTTC.

V usage is TRBV6-1 and J usage is TRBJ1-2, with a weak D call TRBD1 (6 bases). The CDR3 runs to 14 residues. The V and J ends lost 4 bases and 6 bases respectively, with 15 bases between them. Germline V CDR1 and CDR2: MNHNS, SASEGT. This chain's CDR3 is CASSALDRFHGYTF. In DNA form, the CDR3 reads TGTGCCAGCAGTGCACTCGACAGGTTTCATGGCTACACCTTC.

This chain links TRBV2 with TRBJ1-1; TRBD1 aligns across 8 bases. This CDR3 contains 13 residues. Germline assignment: CDR1 SNHLY and CDR2 FYNNEI. With V trimmed by 7 bases and J by 1 base, 2 bases remained unmatched. CDR3 amino acids: CASMGQANTEAFF. The CDR3 DNA follows: TGTGCCAGCATGGGACAGGCGAACACTGAAGCTTTCTTT.

This clone was counted between two and nine times. J is TRBJ2-4 and V is TRBV20-1; D possibly matches TRBD1 or TRBD2 (5 bases each). CDR1 and CDR2 (germline): DFQATT, SNEGSKA (reference sequence). The CDR3 extends over 11 amino acids. Trimming pared 7 bases from V and 5 bases from J, leaving 9 bases between. The CDR3 nucleotides read TGCAGTGTCGGGACGCAAAACATTCAGTACTTC. This encodes CSVGTQNIQYF.

This chain uses TRBV5-1 with TRBJ2-3, with D possibly being TRBD1 or TRBD2 (7 bases each). V dropped 0 bases and J dropped 4 bases, with 18 bases sitting between them. This CDR3 comprises 17 residues. From germline, CDR1 is SGHRS and CDR2 YFSETQ. The CDR3 protein is CASSLVAGGDWPDTQYF. For the CDR3, the DNA is TGCGCCAGCAGCTTGGTTGCAGGGGGGGATTGGCCAGATACGCAGTATTTT.

The rearrangement joins TRBV7-2 to TRBJ2-1; D is uncertain. Trimming took off 0 bases at V and 6 bases at J, with 6 bases between the two ends. Germline CDR1 and CDR2: SGHTA and FQGNSA. The CDR3 contains 13 residues. CDR3 nucleotide sequence: TGTGCCAGCAGCTTAGCCCTCATCAATGAGCAGTTCTTC. Residues: CASSLALINEQFF.

Comments on this clone: Other DNA sequences within the sample encode an identical CDR3. The chain carries TRBV9 and TRBJ2-1, with D uncertain. The CDR3 extends over 13 amino acids. Trimming took 0 bases from V and 8 from J, leaving 9 bases between them. Germline CDR1 SGDLS, CDR2 YYNGEE. Here the CDR3 reads CASSVVSRDEQFF. The DNA for the CDR3 is TGTGCCAGCAGCGTAGTAAGTCGGGATGAGCAGTTCTTC.

This clone was seen ten or more times. Different DNA sequences within this sample yield the same CDR3. The chain recombines TRBV4-1 with TRBJ1-2, with 9 nucleotides matching TRBD1. The germline gives CDR1 MGHRA, CDR2 YSYEKL. Trimming at V came to 4 bases and at J to 2 bases, leaving 2 bases not matched to a gene. This CDR3 contains 14 residues. CDR3 sequence (DNA): TGCGCCAGCAGCCCTGGACAGGGGAACTATGGCTACACCTTC. It translates to CASSPGQGNYGYTF.

The chain employs TRBV28 and TRBJ2-7; D is possibly TRBD2 (7 bases). This CDR3 contains 15 residues. The V gene lost 6 bases and the J gene lost 0 bases, with 15 bases spanning the gap. CDR1 and CDR2 from the germline V gene are MDHEN and SYDVKM. Here the CDR3 DNA reads TGTGCCAGCAGCCCTGGGGGCGGGAGCTCCTACGAGCAGTACTTC. This encodes CASSPGGGSSYEQYF.

The chain couples TRBV5-1 to TRBJ1-2; D unresolved. CDR1 SGHRS and CDR2 YFSETQ come from the germline V gene. The V end was cut by 8 bases, the J end by 5 bases, with 7 bases between. The CDR3 has 10 amino acids. CDR3 loop: CARTLYGYTF. CDR3 in DNA: TGCGCCAGGACACTGTATGGCTACACCTTC.